This TCR beta chain stems from a study of brain T cells in children with intractable seizures (dated by TCRdb to the early 2020s). A note on the overall study: Resected brain tissue from about 50 pediatric epilepsy surgery cases was first screened for immune gene transcripts using a NanoString immunology panel. Of the roughly twelve selected surgery cases, pre-surgery blood was also sequenced for eight, so four had brain tissue only.

The intended sense of this specimen's time point label: resected brain tissue, or blood drawn just prior to surgery. The surgery cases that showed the highest brain T cell transcript signatures were chosen for TCR beta chain sequencing of brain tissue, and of blood when it was available. Before surgery, patients had received at least one anti-epileptic drug. The TCR-sequenced patients were children whose drug-resistant epilepsy was caused by tuberous sclerosis complex, focal cortical dysplasia, Rasmussen encephalitis or hemimegalencephaly. The blood samples were collected right before the epilepsy surgery. Bulk genomic DNA was extracted from unsorted brain tissue and whole blood with the Monarch genomic DNA purification kit. TCR beta chain sequences were generated from genomic DNA using the immunoSEQ assay. As for the authors' bioinformatics: CDR3 sequences that did not begin with the conserved framework cysteine at position 104 were removed manually. To get clonality, the normalized Shannon's Diversity Index was subtracted from one, giving values from 0 (maximal diversity) to 1 (oligoclonal). To check whether a given CDR3 had different frequencies in two samples, for example brain versus blood, chi-squared comparison-of-proportions tests were used. Public clonotypes were found through immuneACCESS searches, while the VDJdb browser was used to judge similarity to known antiviral clonotypes. Here the immuneACCESS table is served through TCRdb, limited to in-frame sequences with V and J called. Missing clones are a known gap in these copies; in checked studies unresolved V genes cover under half, and the rest lacks a known reason. V, J and clone size are taken as reported in that table, and D and trimming were inferred from the DNA itself. Here the sample has tens of thousands of clones; 95% to 96% occur a single time. The ten largest clonotypes hold approximately 0.37% of the sample.

General findings and caveats noted by the study authors: Sequencing depth differed between pre- and post-surgery blood, so clones missing from the pre-surgery sample may reflect undersampling. Viral specificity was inferred solely from CDR3 sequence similarity, and the HCMV serostatus of the patients was not known.

Concerning this clone itself: Its antigen specificity is not known. No quality values exist for individual bases; no much larger clone is one base distant.

This receptor was obtained from a boy in the first two years of life with focal cortical dysplasia and intractable seizures. Sequenced here: peripheral blood, sampled at surgery.

The base sequence is TGTGCCAGCTCACAGGACAGGGGCTCTGAAAAACTGTTTTTT. It encodes CASSQDRGSEKLFF. The sequence links TRBV18 to TRBJ1-4, and TRBD1 aligns with 9 junction nucleotides. Trimming leaves V shorter by 4 bases and J shorter by 7 bases, with the junction holding 4 bases beyond the gene matches. The cysteine opens and the phenylalanine closes a CDR3 of 14 amino acids. The read is trimmed to its CDR3 DNA, 42 bases read in frame from base 1. From the germline V gene, CDR1 is KGHSH and CDR2 is LQKENI.